A selection of T cell receptor beta chains follows, all from one sample in a study of T cell repertoires in cytomegalovirus infection. Their target antigens are unknown. TCRdb redid the calling of the reads with MiXCR, one entry per CDR3 protein. The repertoire holds about 270,000 distinct CDR3 sequences, roughly 21% seen once, with roughly 19% in the top ten. The starting material was cultured PBMCs, obtained from culture after CMV antigen stimulation. Every receptor here comes from a human donor in good health (CMV status not recorded). Some clones in this sample may be carry-over from other donors' samples. The conserved cysteine and the conserved F or W are not part of the CDR3 here. Each record gives: J gene, clone size, V gene, CDR3 protein. Rows may omit the clone size; those that give it use once, few, many or a size class.

>TRBJ2-3|-|TRBV20-1
SARLIADTQY
>TRBJ2-1|many|TRBV11-2
ASSFLRGIPYNEQF
>TRBJ1-5|many|TRBV12-3/TRBV12-4
ASSLGGASNQPQH
>TRBJ2-1|many|TRBV12-3/TRBV12-4
ASTPTTPGGEQF
>TRBJ1-3|-|TRBV7-9
ASSSGDGFGNTIY
>TRBJ2-3|-|TRBV2
ASSVFGTTSTDTQY
>TRBJ1-2|few|TRBV6-2/TRBV6-3
ASRNRDRENGYT
>TRBJ2-1|-|TRBV7-9
ASSLDVGGPSYGDEQF
>TRBJ2-7|-|TRBV18
ASSPDTGVHEQY
>TRBJ2-4|few|TRBV6-1
ASSVRPNALNIQY
>TRBJ2-3|many|TRBV6-1
ASSDRDTQY
>TRBJ2-3|few|TRBV6-2/TRBV6-3
ASRDPISPDTQY
>TRBJ2-1|few|TRBV5-1
ASRWTEVGNYNEQF
>TRBJ1-1|-|TRBV20-1
SARAIDRANTEAF
>TRBJ1-5|-|TRBV11-3
ASSLNIDQPQH
>TRBJ2-5|-|TRBV20-1
SARAEETQY
>TRBJ1-1|-|TRBV29-1
SVESYGGSLTEAF
>TRBJ2-5|few|TRBV7-2
ASSLEGWRPETQY
>TRBJ2-1|-|TRBV12-3/TRBV12-4
ASSFRLAGGLEQF
>TRBJ2-1|few|TRBV4-1
ASSNAGTRPNEQF
>TRBJ2-2|-|TRBV24-1
ATSGGTAINTGELF
>TRBJ2-3|few|TRBV7-2
ASRRTRSTDTQY
>TRBJ2-7|-|TRBV19
ASSGPGEGREQY
>TRBJ1-1|-|TRBV12-3/TRBV12-4
ASSHGQTATEAF
>TRBJ2-1|few|TRBV7-6
ASSSLLAGKGNEQF
>TRBJ2-3|once|TRBV20-1
SARGALSSRAADTQY
>TRBJ2-1|many|TRBV7-2
ASSPQFATSGGYNEQF
>TRBJ1-4|many|TRBV7-9
ASSLVPGRPTNEKLF
>TRBJ2-1|-|TRBV24-1
ATSGPGTDGNNEQF
>TRBJ2-4|few|TRBV28
ASSGVVGIQY
>TRBJ2-5|many|TRBV7-2
ASSFPTGTQY
>TRBJ2-5|-|TRBV12-3/TRBV12-4
ASSPMAGPTQY
>TRBJ2-1|-|TRBV28
ASSPLLATRHNEQF
>TRBJ1-6|few|TRBV11-2
ASSLEGRTNSPLH
>TRBJ2-1|few|TRBV19
ASSIGGGEQF
>TRBJ2-1|-|TRBV12-3/TRBV12-4
ASSLRRLADNNEQF
>TRBJ2-2|-|TRBV29-1
SVSGTSPGELF
>TRBJ2-6|few|TRBV27
ASSSSRVPTNVLT
>TRBJ2-2|few|TRBV7-2
ASSFLAGGGGELF
>TRBJ2-7|many|TRBV7-9
ASSKARDGYEQY
>TRBJ1-1|-|TRBV28
ASTELGQGAEAF
>TRBJ2-1|many|TRBV7-2
ASSLVALSSYNEQF
>TRBJ2-1|few|TRBV6-2/TRBV6-3
ASSQSSDWGRSNEQF
>TRBJ1-4|-|TRBV3-1
ASSQDLVQGKKLF
>TRBJ1-6|few|TRBV6-5
ASSYAQFSDSPLH
>TRBJ1-2|few|TRBV20-1
SARGGGNYGYT
>TRBJ2-3|-|TRBV18
ASSPGHLDTQY
>TRBJ2-7|-|TRBV4-2
ASCQDRLAGGYEQY
>TRBJ2-1|few|TRBV6-6
ASSLGTSGRLNEQF
>TRBJ2-3|many|TRBV7-2
ASSRRGLAGGGTDTQY
>TRBJ2-2|many|TRBV12-3/TRBV12-4
ASRRLGTGELF
>TRBJ2-7|few|TRBV6-5
ASSSSSHEQY
>TRBJ2-7|-|TRBV6-2/TRBV6-3
ASSHNGGGYEQY
>TRBJ2-5|few|TRBV9
ASSGAAGGVETQY
>TRBJ1-5|-|TRBV7-2
ASSPSTGAGEPQH
>TRBJ1-1|-|TRBV19
ASSEQGGMNTEAF
>TRBJ1-5|many|TRBV5-8
ASSEYRGSNQPQH